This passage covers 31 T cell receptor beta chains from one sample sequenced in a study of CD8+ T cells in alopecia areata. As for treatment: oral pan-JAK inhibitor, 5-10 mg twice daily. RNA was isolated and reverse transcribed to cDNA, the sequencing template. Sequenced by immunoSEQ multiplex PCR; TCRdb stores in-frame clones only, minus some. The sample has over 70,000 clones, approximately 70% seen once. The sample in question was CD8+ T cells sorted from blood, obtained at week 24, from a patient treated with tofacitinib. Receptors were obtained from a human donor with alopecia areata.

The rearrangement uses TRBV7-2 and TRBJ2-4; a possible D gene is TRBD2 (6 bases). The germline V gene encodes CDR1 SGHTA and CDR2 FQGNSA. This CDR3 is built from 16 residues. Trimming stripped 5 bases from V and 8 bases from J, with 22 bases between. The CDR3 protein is CASSTGVAAPWDIQYF. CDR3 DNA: TGTGCCAGCAGCACCGGGGTAGCGGCCCCATGGGACATTCAGTACTTC.

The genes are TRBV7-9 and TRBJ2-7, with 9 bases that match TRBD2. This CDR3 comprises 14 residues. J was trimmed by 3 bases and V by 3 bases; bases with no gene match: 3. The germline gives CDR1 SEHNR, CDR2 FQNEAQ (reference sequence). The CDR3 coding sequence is TGTGCCAGCAGCTTGACGACTAGCGGCTACGAGCAGTACTTC. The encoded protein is CASSLTTSGYEQYF.

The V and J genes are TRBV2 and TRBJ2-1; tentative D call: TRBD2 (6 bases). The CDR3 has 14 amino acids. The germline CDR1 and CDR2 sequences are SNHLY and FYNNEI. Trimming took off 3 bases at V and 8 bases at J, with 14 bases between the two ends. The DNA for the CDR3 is TGTGCCAGCAGTGACGGGCTAGCGATGGATGAGCAGTTCTTC. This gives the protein CASSDGLAMDEQFF.

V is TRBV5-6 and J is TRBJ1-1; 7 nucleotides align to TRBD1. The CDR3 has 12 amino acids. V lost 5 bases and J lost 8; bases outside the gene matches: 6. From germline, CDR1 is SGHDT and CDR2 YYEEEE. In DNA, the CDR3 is TGTGCCAGCAGTTACACAGGGGAAGAAGCTTTCTTT. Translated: CASSYTGEEAFF.

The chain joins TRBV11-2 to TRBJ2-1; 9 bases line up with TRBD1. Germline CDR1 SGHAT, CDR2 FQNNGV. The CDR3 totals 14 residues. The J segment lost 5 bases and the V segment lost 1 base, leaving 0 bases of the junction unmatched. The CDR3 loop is CASSLGTGDNEQFF. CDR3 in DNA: TGTGCCAGCAGCTTAGGGACAGGGGACAATGAGCAGTTCTTC.

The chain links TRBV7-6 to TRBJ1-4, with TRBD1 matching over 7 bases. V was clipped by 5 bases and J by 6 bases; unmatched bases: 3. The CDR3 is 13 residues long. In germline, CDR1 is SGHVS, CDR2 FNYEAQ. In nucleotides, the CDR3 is TGTGCCAGCAGCCCAGGGACAGATGAAAAACTGTTTTTT. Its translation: CASSPGTDEKLFF.

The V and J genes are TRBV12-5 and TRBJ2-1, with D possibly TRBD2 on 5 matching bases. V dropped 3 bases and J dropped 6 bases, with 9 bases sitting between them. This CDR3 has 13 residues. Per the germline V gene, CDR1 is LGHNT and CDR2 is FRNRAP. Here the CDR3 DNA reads TGTGCTAGTGGTTTTAGTGCGGGCAATGAGCAGTTCTTC. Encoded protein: CASGFSAGNEQFF.

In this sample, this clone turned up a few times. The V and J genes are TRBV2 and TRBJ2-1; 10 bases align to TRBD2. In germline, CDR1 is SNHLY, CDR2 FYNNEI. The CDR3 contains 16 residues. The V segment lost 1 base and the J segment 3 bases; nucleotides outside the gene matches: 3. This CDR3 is CASSEGTSGIYNEQFF. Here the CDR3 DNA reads TGTGCCAGCAGTGAAGGAACTAGCGGGATCTACAATGAGCAGTTCTTC. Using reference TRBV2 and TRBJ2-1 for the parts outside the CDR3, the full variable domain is EPEVTQTPSHQVTQMGQEVILRCVPISNHLYFYWYRQILGQKVEFLVSFYNNEISEKSEIFDDQFSVERPDGSNFTLKIRSTKLEDSAMYFCASSEGTSGIYNEQFFGPGTRLTVL.

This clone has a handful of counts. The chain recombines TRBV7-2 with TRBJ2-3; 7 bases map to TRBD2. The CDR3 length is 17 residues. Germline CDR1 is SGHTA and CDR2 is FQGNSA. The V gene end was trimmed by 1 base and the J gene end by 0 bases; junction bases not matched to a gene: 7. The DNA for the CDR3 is TGTGCCAGCAGCTTAGGGGGAGGGACCCCTAGCACAGATACGCAGTATTTT. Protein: CASSLGGGTPSTDTQYF.

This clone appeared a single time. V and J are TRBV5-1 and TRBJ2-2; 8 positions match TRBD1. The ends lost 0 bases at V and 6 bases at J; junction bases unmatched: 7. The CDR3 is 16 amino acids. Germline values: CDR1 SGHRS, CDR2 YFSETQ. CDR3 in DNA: TGCGCCAGCAGCTTGGCAGGGGGCGATTTCCCCGGGGAGCTGTTTTTT. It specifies CASSLAGGDFPGELFF.

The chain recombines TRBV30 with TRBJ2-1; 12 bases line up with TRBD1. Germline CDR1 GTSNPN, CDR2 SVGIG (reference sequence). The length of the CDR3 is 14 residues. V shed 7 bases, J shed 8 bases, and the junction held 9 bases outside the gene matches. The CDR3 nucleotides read TGTGCCTCCAACCCGGGACAGGGGGCGGATGAGCAGTTCTTC. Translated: CASNPGQGADEQFF. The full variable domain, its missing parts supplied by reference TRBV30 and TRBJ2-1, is SQTIHQWPATLVQPVGSPLSLECTVEGTSNPNLYWYRQAAGRGLQLLFYSVGIGQISSEVPQNLSASRPQDRQFILSSKKLLLSDSGFYLCASNPGQGADEQFFGPGTRLTVL.

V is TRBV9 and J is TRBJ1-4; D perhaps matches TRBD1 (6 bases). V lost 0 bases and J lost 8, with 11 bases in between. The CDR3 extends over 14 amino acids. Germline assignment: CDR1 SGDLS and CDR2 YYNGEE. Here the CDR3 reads CASSVEGGSEKLFF. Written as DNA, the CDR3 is TGTGCCAGCAGCGTAGAAGGGGGTAGCGAAAAACTGTTTTTT.

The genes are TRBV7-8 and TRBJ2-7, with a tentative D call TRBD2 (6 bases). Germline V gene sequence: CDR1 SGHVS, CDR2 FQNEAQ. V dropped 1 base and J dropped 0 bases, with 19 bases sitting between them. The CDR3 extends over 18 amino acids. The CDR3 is CASSLGGPGDGLSYEQYF. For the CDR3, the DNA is TGTGCCAGCAGCTTAGGGGGTCCGGGGGACGGGCTCTCCTACGAGCAGTACTTC.

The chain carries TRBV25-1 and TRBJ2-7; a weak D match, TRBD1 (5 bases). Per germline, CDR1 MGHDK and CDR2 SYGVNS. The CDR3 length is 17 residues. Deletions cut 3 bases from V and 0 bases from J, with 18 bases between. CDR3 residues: CASSDGPTGPSSYEQYF. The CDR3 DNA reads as TGTGCCAGCAGTGATGGCCCCACAGGTCCCAGCTCCTACGAGCAGTACTTC.

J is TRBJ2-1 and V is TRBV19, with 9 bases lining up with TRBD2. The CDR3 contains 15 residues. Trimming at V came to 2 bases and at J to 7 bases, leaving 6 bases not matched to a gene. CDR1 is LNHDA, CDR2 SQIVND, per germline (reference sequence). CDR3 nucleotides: TGTGCCAGTAGTATATATAGCGGGAGAGGAAATGAGCAGTTCTTC. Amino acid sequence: CASSIYSGRGNEQFF. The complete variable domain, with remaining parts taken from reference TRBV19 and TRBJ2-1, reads DGGITQSPKYLFRKEGQNVTLSCEQNLNHDAMYWYRQDPGQGLRLIYYSQIVNDFQKGDIAEGYSVSREKKESFPLTVTSAQKNPTAFYLCASSIYSGRGNEQFFGPGTRLTVL.

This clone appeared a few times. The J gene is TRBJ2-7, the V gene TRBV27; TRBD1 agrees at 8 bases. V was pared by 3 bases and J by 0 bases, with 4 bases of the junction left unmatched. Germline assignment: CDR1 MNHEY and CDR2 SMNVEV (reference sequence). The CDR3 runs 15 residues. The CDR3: CASSFTGQGSYEQYF. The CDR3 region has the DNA TGTGCCAGCAGTTTTACTGGACAGGGCTCCTACGAGCAGTACTTC.

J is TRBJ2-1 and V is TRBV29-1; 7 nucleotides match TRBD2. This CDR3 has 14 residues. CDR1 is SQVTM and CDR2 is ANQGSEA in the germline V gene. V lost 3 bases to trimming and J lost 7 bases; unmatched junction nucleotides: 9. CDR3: CSVEAAGEGNEQFF. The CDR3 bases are TGCAGCGTTGAGGCCGCGGGGGAAGGGAATGAGCAGTTCTTC.

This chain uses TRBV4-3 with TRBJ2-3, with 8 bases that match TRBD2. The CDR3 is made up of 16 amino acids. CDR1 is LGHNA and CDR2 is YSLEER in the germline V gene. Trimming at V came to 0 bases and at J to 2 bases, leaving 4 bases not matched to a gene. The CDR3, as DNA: TGCGCCAGCAGCCAAGAACTAGCGGAAGTCACAGATACGCAGTATTTT. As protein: CASSQELAEVTDTQYF.

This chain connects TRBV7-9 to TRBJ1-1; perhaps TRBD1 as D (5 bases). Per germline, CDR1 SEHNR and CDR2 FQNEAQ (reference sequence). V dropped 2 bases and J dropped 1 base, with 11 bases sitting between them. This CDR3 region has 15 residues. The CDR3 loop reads CASSLWGGKNTEAFF. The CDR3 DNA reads TGTGCCAGCAGCTTATGGGGGGGAAAGAACACTGAAGCTTTCTTT.

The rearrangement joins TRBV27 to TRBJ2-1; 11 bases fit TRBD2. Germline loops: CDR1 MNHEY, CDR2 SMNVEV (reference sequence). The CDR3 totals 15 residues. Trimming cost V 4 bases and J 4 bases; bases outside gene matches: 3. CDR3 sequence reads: CASSSVAGGYNEQFF. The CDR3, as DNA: TGTGCCAGCAGTTCAGTAGCGGGAGGGTACAATGAGCAGTTCTTC.

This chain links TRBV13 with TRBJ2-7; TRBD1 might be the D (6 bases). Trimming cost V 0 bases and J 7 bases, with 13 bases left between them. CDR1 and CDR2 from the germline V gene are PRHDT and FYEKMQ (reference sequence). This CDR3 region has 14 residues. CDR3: CASSLGQGKWEQYF. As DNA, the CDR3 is TGTGCCAGCAGCTTAGGCCAGGGGAAATGGGAGCAGTACTTC.

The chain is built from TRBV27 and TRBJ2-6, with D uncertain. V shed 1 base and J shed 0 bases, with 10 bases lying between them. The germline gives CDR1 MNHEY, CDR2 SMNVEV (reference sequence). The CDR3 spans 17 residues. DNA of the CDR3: TGTGCCAGCAGTTTATATTTTGGCGACTCTGGGGCCAACGTCCTGACTTTC. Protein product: CASSLYFGDSGANVLTF. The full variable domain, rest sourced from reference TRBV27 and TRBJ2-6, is EAQVTQNPRYLITVTGKKLTVTCSQNMNHEYMSWYRQDPGLGLRQIYYSMNVEVTDKGDVPEGYKVSRKEKRNFPLILESPSPNQTSLYFCASSLYFGDSGANVLTFGAGSRLTVL.

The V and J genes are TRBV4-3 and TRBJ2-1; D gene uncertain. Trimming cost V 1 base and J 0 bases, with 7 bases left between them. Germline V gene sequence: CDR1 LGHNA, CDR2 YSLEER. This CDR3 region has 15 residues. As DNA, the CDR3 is TGCGCCAGCAGCCAAGCCAGGAGCTCCTACAATGAGCAGTTCTTC. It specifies CASSQARSSYNEQFF.

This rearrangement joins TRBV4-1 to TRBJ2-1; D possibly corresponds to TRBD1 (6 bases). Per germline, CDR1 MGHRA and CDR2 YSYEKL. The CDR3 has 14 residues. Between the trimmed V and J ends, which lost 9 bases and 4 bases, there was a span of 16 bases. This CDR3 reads CARTDRILYNEQFF. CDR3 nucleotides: TGCGCCAGGACCGACAGGATCCTTTACAATGAGCAGTTCTTC.

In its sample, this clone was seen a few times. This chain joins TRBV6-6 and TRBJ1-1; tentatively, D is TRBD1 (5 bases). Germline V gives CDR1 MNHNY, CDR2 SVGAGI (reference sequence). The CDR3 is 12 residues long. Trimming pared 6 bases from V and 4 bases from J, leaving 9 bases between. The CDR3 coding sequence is TGTGCCAGCAGGGTCGGGGGCACTGAAGCTTTCTTT. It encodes CASRVGGTEAFF.

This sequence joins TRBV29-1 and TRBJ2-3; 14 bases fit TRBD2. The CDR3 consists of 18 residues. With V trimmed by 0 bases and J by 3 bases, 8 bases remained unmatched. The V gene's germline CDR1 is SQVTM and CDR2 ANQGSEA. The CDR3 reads CSVEDPGTSGSETDTQYF. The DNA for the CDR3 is TGCAGCGTTGAAGATCCGGGGACTAGCGGGAGTGAAACAGATACGCAGTATTTT.

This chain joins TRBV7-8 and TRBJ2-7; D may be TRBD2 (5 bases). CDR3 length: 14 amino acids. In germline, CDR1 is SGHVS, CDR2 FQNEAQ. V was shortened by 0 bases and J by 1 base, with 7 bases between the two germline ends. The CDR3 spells CASSLARASYEQYF. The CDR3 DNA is TGTGCCAGCAGCTTAGCGAGGGCATCCTACGAGCAGTACTTC.

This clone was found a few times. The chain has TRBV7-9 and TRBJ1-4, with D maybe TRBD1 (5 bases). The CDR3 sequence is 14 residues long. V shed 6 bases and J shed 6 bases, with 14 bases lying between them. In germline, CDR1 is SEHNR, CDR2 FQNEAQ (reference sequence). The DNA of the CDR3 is TGTGCCAGCAGATTTGGGGGTAAGGATGAAAAACTGTTTTTT. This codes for CASRFGGKDEKLFF.

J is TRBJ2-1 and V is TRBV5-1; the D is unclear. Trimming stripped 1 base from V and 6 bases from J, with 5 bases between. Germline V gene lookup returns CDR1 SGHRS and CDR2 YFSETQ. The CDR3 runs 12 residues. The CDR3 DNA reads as TGCGCCAGCAGCTTGAACAGCAATGAGCAGTTCTTC. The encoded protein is CASSLNSNEQFF.

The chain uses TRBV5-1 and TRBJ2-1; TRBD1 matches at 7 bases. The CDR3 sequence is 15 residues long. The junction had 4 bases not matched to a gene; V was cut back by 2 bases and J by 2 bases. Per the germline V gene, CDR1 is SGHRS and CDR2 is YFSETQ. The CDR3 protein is CASSFTGVAYNEQFF. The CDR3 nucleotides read TGCGCCAGCAGCTTTACAGGGGTAGCCTACAATGAGCAGTTCTTC. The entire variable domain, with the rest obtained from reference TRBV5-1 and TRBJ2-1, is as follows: KAGVTQTPRYLIKTRGQQVTLSCSPISGHRSVSWYQQTPGQGLQFLFEYFSETQRNKGNFPGRFSGRQFSNSRSEMNVSTLELGDSALYLCASSFTGVAYNEQFFGPGTRLTVL.

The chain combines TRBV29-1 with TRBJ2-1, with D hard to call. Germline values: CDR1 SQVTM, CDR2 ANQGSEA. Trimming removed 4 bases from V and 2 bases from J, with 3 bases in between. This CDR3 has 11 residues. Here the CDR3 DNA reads TGCAGCGTTGGGGCCTACAATGAGCAGTTCTTC. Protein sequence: CSVGAYNEQFF.